The T cell receptor beta chain under discussion was sequenced for a study of T cell responses to AZD1222 COVID-19 vaccine. Looking at the study overall: Second doses that came at about 4 or about 12 weeks were put together. Regarding the study as a whole: White British donors predominated, females outnumbered males, and clonal diversity was possibly underestimated. The repertoires were collected only after the peak T cell response. Regions left unmutated in variants are reportedly the target of nearly half of spike-specific TCRs.

This CDR3 region has 14 residues. The germline CDR1 and CDR2 sequences are SGHDT and YYEEEE. V trimming: 4 bases; J trimming: 8 bases; junction bases outside the gene matches: 6. With regard to this clone: Its antigen is as yet unknown.

Sequencing used immunoSEQ multiplex PCR; TCRdb keeps in-frame clones, though not all of them. The sample includes around 120,000 clones, around 96% seen only once; the top ten take more than 2%. Sequenced material: peripheral blood, taken on day 0 of AZD1222 vaccination. This TCR came from an adult in good health. The V call is TRBV5-6, the J call TRBJ1-4; 9 bases are shared with TRBD1. The chain's CDR3 is CASSGGQGDEKLFF. The CDR3 DNA follows: TGTGCCAGCAGCGGGGGACAGGGTGACGAAAAACTGTTTTTT. Based on the CDR3 plus reference TRBV5-6 and TRBJ1-4, the full variable domain is DAGVTQSPTHLIKTRGQQVTLRCSPKSGHDTVSWYQQALGQGPQFIFQYYEEEERQRGNFPDRFSGHQFPNYSSELNVNALLLGDSALYLCASSGGQGDEKLFFGSGTQLSVL.